Listed here are 13 T cell receptor beta chains from one sample, sequenced in a study of CD8 T cells in ankylosing spondylitis. TCRdb processed the 5' RACE reads anew with MiXCR; each CDR3 protein has one entry. The table lists 350,000 to 450,000 distinct CDR3 sequences, 20% of them singletons. The sequenced sample consisted of blood, either unsorted or a sorted T cell fraction (not recorded which). Receptors were obtained from a male donor with ankylosing spondylitis or in good health (not recorded which).

The chain is built from TRBV7-9 and TRBJ2-1, with D uncertain. CDR3 length: 13 amino acids. Germline CDR1 reads SEHNR; CDR2 reads FQNEAQ (reference sequence). V was pared by 11 bases and J by 9 bases, with 20 bases between. The CDR3 loop reads CAAIPAPLGEQFF. The CDR3 bases are TGTGCCGCAATCCCAGCTCCACTCGGTGAGCAGTTCTTC.

This clonotype was recorded a few times. The chain uses TRBV7-9 and TRBJ2-3; D is unresolved. Germline V gives CDR1 SEHNR, CDR2 FQNEAQ (reference sequence). The CDR3 is 13 residues long. CDR3 sequence (DNA): TGTGCGGATCAGGACGGTGGCACAGATACGCAGTATTTT. This codes for CADQDGGTDTQYF.

This clonotype was seen a handful of times. The V gene is TRBV20-1, the J gene TRBJ2-2, with D perhaps TRBD2 (5 bases). This CDR3 has 16 residues. The V end was cut by 2 bases, the J end by 0 bases, with 13 bases between. CDR1 is DFQATT and CDR2 is SNEGSKA in the germline V gene (reference sequence). This CDR3 reads CSARIGGSPNTGELFF. CDR3 DNA sequence: TGCAGTGCTAGAATAGGAGGATCCCCGAACACCGGGGAGCTGTTTTTT.

V is TRBV3-1 and J is TRBJ2-7; 9 positions match TRBD1. Germline lookup yields CDR1 LGHDT and CDR2 YNNKEL (reference sequence). The CDR3 length is 17 residues. The V and J ends lost 1 base and 3 bases, in that order; junction bases with no gene match: 10. The CDR3, as DNA: TGTGCCAGCAGCCAAGTCAGTTTGGACAGGGGAGACTACGAGCAGTACTTC. It encodes CASSQVSLDRGDYEQYF.

The genes are TRBV4-2 and TRBJ2-3, with 8 bases lining up with TRBD2. V lost 1 base to trimming and J lost 1 base; unmatched junction nucleotides: 4. The length of the CDR3 is 16 residues. CDR1 is LGHNA and CDR2 is YNFKEQ in the germline V gene. CDR3 residues: CASSQVPAGGTDTQYF. The DNA for the CDR3 is TGTGCCAGCAGCCAAGTCCCAGCGGGGGGCACAGATACGCAGTATTTT.

The gene calls are TRBV2 and TRBJ2-7; 9 nucleotides line up with TRBD2. Germline V gene sequence: CDR1 SNHLY, CDR2 FYNNEI. The CDR3 consists of 16 residues. V gave up 4 bases and J gave up 3 bases; unmatched junction bases: 10. The CDR3, as DNA: TGTGCCAGCAGTGCCATACGGGGGACTAGCCGCTACGAGCAGTACTTC. Protein: CASSAIRGTSRYEQYF.

The chain recombines TRBV6-1 with TRBJ1-1; 10 bases map to TRBD1. Germline V gene data show CDR1 as MNHNS and CDR2 as SASEGT. This CDR3 has 13 amino acids. Trimming at V came to 6 bases and at J to 5 bases, leaving 3 bases not matched to a gene. The CDR3 sequence: CASRWTGGTEAFF. The CDR3, as DNA: TGTGCCAGCAGATGGACAGGGGGGACTGAAGCTTTCTTT.

This chain uses TRBV13 with TRBJ2-7; perhaps D is TRBD1 or TRBD2 (5 bases each). There are 14 residues in the CDR3. Trimming took 8 bases from V and 4 from J, leaving 18 bases between them. Per the germline V gene, CDR1 is PRHDT and CDR2 is FYEKMQ (reference sequence). In DNA, the CDR3 is TGTGCCAGCCTTGACCCCGGGACCCAATACGAGCAGTACTTC. As protein: CASLDPGTQYEQYF. The entire variable domain, with the rest obtained from reference TRBV13 and TRBJ2-7, is as follows: AAGVIQSPRHLIKEKRETATLKCYPIPRHDTVYWYQQGPGQDPQFLISFYEKMQSDKGSIPDRFSAQQFSDYHSELNMSSLELGDSALYFCASLDPGTQYEQYFGPGTRLTVT.

J is TRBJ2-7 and V is TRBV7-9; 11 nucleotides line up with TRBD1. V shed 4 bases, J shed 6 bases, and the junction held 11 bases outside the gene matches. CDR1 and CDR2 (germline): SEHNR, FQNEAQ (reference sequence). CDR3 size: 16 residues. The CDR3 region is CASSSSGQGAIFEQYF. The CDR3 DNA sequence: TGTGCCAGCAGCTCTTCTGGACAGGGGGCCATTTTCGAGCAGTACTTC. The full variable domain, rest sourced from reference TRBV7-9 and TRBJ2-7, is DTGVSQNPRHKITKRGQNVTFRCDPISEHNRLYWYRQTLGQGPEFLTYFQNEAQLEKSRLLSDRFSAERPKGSFSTLEIQRTEQGDSAMYLCASSSSGQGAIFEQYFGPGTRLTVT.

This chain joins TRBV12-3 or TRBV12-4 and TRBJ2-7; 8 positions match TRBD2. V was pared by 4 bases and J by 2 bases, with 10 bases of the junction left unmatched. CDR3 length: 16 residues. This CDR3 is CASSSDPLAVPYEQYF. CDR3 sequence (DNA): TGTGCCAGCAGTTCCGACCCACTAGCGGTCCCCTACGAGCAGTACTTC.

This clonotype has just a few counts. CDR3 DNA sequence: TGTGCCAGCAGCCAAGATCACCAGGGCGGGTACGAGCAGTACTTC. Translated: CASSQDHQGGYEQYF. The chain links TRBV3-1 to TRBJ2-7; the D call may be TRBD1 or TRBD2 (5 bases each). V was shortened by 0 bases and J by 4 bases, with 13 bases between the two germline ends. The germline V gene has CDR1 LGHDT and CDR2 YNNKEL (reference sequence). The CDR3 is 15 amino acids.

The chain is built from TRBV7-9 and TRBJ2-7; no clear D. CDR1 is SEHNR, CDR2 FQNEAQ, per germline (reference sequence). The CDR3 extends over 13 amino acids. V lost 3 bases and J 6 bases, leaving 12 bases between the germline ends. The CDR3 reads CASSLGKNAEQYF. As DNA, the CDR3 is TGTGCCAGCAGCTTGGGGAAAAACGCCGAGCAGTACTTC. Combining the CDR3 with reference TRBV7-9 and TRBJ2-7 gives the whole variable domain DTGVSQNPRHKITKRGQNVTFRCDPISEHNRLYWYRQTLGQGPEFLTYFQNEAQLEKSRLLSDRFSAERPKGSFSTLEIQRTEQGDSAMYLCASSLGKNAEQYFGPGTRLTVT.

This clonotype has only a few counts. The chain couples TRBV12-3 or TRBV12-4 to TRBJ1-1; no reliable D call. The CDR3 runs 14 residues. V was shortened by 8 bases and J by 3 bases, with 16 bases between the two germline ends. CDR3: CASYSEGPYTEAFF. CDR3 nucleotide sequence: TGTGCCAGCTATTCAGAAGGGCCGTACACTGAAGCTTTCTTT.